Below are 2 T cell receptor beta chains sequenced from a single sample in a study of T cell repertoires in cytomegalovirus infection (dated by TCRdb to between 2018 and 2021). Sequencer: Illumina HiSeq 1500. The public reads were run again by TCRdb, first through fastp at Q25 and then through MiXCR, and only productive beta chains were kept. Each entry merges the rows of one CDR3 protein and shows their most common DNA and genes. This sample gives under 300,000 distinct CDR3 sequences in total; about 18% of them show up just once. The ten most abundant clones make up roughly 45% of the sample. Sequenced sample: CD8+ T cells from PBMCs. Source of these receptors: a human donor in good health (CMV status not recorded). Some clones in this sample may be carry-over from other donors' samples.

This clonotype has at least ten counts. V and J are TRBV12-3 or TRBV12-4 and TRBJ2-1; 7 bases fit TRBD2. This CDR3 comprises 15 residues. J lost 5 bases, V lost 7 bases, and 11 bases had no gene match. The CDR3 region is CASILGLEGHNEQFF. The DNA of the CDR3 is TGTGCCAGCATCCTCGGACTAGAAGGCCACAATGAGCAGTTCTTC.

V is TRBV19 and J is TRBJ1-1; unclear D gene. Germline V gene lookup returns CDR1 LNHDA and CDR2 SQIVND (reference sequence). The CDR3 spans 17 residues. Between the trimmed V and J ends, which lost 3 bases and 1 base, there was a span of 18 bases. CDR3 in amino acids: CASSIGSQWRENTEAFF. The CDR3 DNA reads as TGTGCCAGTAGTATCGGTTCCCAGTGGCGTGAGAACACTGAAGCTTTCTTT. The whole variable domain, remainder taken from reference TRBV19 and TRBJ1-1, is DGGITQSPKYLFRKEGQNVTLSCEQNLNHDAMYWYRQDPGQGLRLIYYSQIVNDFQKGDIAEGYSVSREKKESFPLTVTSAQKNPTAFYLCASSIGSQWRENTEAFFGQGTRLTVV.